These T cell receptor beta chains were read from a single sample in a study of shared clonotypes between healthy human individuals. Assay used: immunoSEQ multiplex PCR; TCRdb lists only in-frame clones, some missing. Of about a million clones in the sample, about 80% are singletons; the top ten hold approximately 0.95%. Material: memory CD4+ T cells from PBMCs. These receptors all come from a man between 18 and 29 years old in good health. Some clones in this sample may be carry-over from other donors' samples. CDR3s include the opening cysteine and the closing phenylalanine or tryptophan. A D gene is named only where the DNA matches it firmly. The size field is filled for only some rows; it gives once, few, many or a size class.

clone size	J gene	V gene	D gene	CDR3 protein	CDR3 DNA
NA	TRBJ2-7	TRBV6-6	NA	CASSYGRGYEQYF	TGTGCCAGCAGTTACGGGAGAGGATACGAGCAGTACTTC
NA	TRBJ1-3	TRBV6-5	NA	CASSLGRFPGNTIYF	TGTGCCAGCAGTTTAGGACGGTTCCCTGGAAACACCATATATTTT
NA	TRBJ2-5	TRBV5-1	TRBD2	CASSAGLAGSAGETQYF	TGCGCCAGCAGCGCGGGACTAGCGGGGAGTGCGGGGGAGACCCAGTACTTC
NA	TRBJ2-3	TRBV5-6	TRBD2	CASSRPGGRGDTQYF	TGTGCCAGCAGCCGGCCGGGGGGGCGCGGAGATACGCAGTATTTT
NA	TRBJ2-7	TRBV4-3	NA	CASSQDLGREADEQYF	TGCGCCAGCAGCCAAGATTTGGGCAGGGAAGCAGACGAGCAGTACTTC
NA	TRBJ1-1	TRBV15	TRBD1	CATSRVRGEAFF	TGTGCCACCAGCAGAGTCAGGGGGGAAGCTTTCTTT
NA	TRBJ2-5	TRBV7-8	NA	CASSSLRPVLAKQETQYF	TGTGCCAGCAGCTCCCTGAGGCCGGTTCTAGCGAAGCAAGAGACCCAGTACTTC
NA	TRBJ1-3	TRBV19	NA	CASSIGAWMGFLF	TGTGCCAGTAGTATAGGAGCGTGGATGGGGTTCCTTTTT
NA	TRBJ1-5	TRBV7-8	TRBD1	CASSRTGNQPQHF	TGTGCCAGCAGCCGGACAGGGAATCAGCCCCAGCATTTT
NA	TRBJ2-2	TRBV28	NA	CASSFHWRDTGELFF	TGTGCCAGCAGTTTCCACTGGAGGGACACCGGGGAGCTGTTTTTT
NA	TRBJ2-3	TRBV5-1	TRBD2	CASSPGTSAPDTQYF	TGCGCCAGCAGCCCGGGGACTAGCGCCCCAGATACGCAGTATTTT
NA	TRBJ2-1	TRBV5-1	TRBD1	CASQLFTGGNEQFF	TGCGCCAGCCAACTCTTCACAGGGGGCAATGAGCAGTTCTTC
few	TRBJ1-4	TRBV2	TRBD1	CAARQGRTEKLFF	TGTGCCGCGAGACAGGGGAGGACTGAAAAACTGTTTTTT
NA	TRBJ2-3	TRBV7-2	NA	CASTSSTMWSQYF	TGTGCCAGCACCTCTTCGACGATGTGGTCGCAGTATTTT
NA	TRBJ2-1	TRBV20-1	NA	CSARARGIGIF	TGCAGTGCTAGAGCCCGCGGGATAGGGATCTTC
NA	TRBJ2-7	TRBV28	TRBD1	CASRSAGGIYEQYF	TGTGCCAGCCGTTCGGCAGGGGGCATCTACGAGCAGTACTTC
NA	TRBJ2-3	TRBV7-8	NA	CASSHTGTPDTQYF	TGTGCCAGCAGCCATACCGGGACTCCAGATACGCAGTATTTT
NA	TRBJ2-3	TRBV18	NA	CASSAYQEGDTQYF	TGTGCCAGCTCAGCGTATCAGGAGGGGGATACGCAGTATTTT
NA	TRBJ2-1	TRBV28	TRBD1	CASSTPGQDNEQFF	TGTGCCAGCTCGACCCCGGGACAGGACAATGAGCAGTTCTTC
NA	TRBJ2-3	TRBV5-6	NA	CASSRYNGAQYF	TGTGCCAGCAGCCGTTACAATGGGGCGCAGTATTTT
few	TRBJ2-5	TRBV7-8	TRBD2	CASSPAGVAGAETQYF	TGTGCCAGCAGCCCAGCGGGAGTAGCGGGAGCCGAGACCCAGTACTTC
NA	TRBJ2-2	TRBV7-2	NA	CASSLRTTGTGELFF	TGTGCCAGCAGCTTACGAACCACGGGCACCGGGGAGCTGTTTTTT
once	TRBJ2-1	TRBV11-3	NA	CASSLTQGRNEQFF	TGTGCCAGCAGCTTAACCCAGGGTAGGAATGAGCAGTTCTTC
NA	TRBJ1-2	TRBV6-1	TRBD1	CASSEPQGQNPYGYTF	TGTGCCAGCAGTGAACCCCAGGGACAGAACCCCTATGGCTACACCTTC
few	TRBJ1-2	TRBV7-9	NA	CASSLALPGSSYGYTF	TGTGCCAGCAGCTTAGCGCTTCCAGGGTCGAGCTATGGCTACACCTTC
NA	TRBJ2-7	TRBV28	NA	CASSLRGDEQYF	TGTGCCAGCAGTTTGAGGGGCGACGAGCAGTACTTC
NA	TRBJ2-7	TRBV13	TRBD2	CASSLLSAGDTYEQYF	TGTGCCAGCAGCTTACTCTCTGCGGGAGACACCTACGAGCAGTACTTC
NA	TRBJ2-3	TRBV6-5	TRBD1	CASSSRTGQGTDTQYF	TGTGCCAGCAGTTCCCGGACAGGGCAGGGCACAGATACGCAGTATTTT
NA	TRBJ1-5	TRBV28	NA	CASSLPLGPGQPQHF	TGTGCCAGCAGTTTACCGTTGGGGCCCGGGCAGCCCCAGCATTTT
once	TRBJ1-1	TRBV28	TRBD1	CASSSQGAGKNTEAFF	TGTGCCAGCAGTTCACAGGGGGCTGGGAAGAACACTGAAGCTTTCTTT
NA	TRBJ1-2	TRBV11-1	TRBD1	CASSGDRGRGYTF	TGTGCCAGCAGCGGGGACAGGGGGCGAGGCTACACCTTC
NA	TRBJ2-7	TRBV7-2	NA	CASSEADEQYF	TGTGCCAGCAGCGAGGCAGACGAGCAGTACTTC
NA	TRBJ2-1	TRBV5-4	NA	CASSRGEGSYNEQFF	TGTGCCAGCAGCAGGGGGGAGGGCTCCTACAATGAGCAGTTCTTC
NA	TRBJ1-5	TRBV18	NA	CASSPLGNRNQPQHF	TGTGCCAGCTCACCATTAGGGAACCGCAATCAGCCCCAGCATTTT
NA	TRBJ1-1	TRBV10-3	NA	CAISESGLEYTEAFF	TGTGCCATCAGTGAGTCCGGACTGGAGTACACTGAAGCTTTCTTT
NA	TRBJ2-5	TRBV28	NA	CASSGDAGETQYF	TGTGCCAGCAGTGGAGACGCCGGGGAGACCCAGTACTTC
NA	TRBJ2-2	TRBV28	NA	CASSLARAGELLF	TGTGCCAGCAGTTTAGCCAGGGCTGGAGAGCTGCTTTTT
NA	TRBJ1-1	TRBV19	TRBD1	CASSMYAAGGTNTEAFF	TGTGCCAGTAGTATGTATGCGGCAGGGGGAACGAACACTGAAGCTTTCTTT
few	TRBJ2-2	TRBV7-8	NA	CASTPFRGSNTGELFF	TGTGCCAGCACCCCGTTTCGGGGTTCGAACACCGGGGAGCTGTTTTTT
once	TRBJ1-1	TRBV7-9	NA	CASTPSSGYTEAFF	TGTGCCAGCACCCCCTCGAGCGGATACACTGAAGCTTTCTTT